This TCR beta chain was identified in a study of identical twins. Notes on the study in general: Twin-shared out-of-frame alpha sequences showed excess low generation probability. Cross-sectional statistics, not tracking of the same donors, supported the conclusions.

A universal primer binding site was introduced by template switching. The final cDNA contained unique molecular identifiers. Each CDR3 protein gets one entry after TCRdb re-called the 5' RACE reads with MiXCR. The sample contains around 1.7 million distinct CDR3 sequences, under 35% of which appear only once. This clonotype was seen many times. Its target is unknown. Germline and junction disagree at one end, which may indicate a read error. The CDR3 is 14 amino acids. CDR1 is SGHTA, CDR2 FQGNSA, per germline. Sequenced material: cord blood. The rearrangement uses TRBV7-2 and TRBJ2-7; D may correspond to TRBD1 or TRBD2 (5 bases each). The TCR sequence derives from a newborn girl in good health. The CDR3 spells CASSLVGGDYEQYF. The CDR3, as DNA: TGTGCCAGCAGTTTAGTTGGGGGTGACTACGAGCAGTACTTC.